The clone carrying this T cell receptor (beta chain) has a handful of counts. Compared with germline, one end of the junction differs, possibly owing to a read error. These data originate in a study of regulatory T cells in long-lasting Graves disease. Documented time point: newly diagnosed GD, antithyroid drugs for less than 3 months. Isolated PBMC RNA provided the starting material for the TCR library. There are 12 residues in the CDR3. Per germline, CDR1 SGHRS and CDR2 YFSETQ. The TCR beta library used iRepertoire HTBI primers with Arm-PCR amplification of CDR3. MiXCR, run by TCRdb on the multiplex PCR reads, gives a single entry per CDR3 protein. This sample carries over 500,000 distinct CDR3 sequences, about 15% of them seen once, and the ten largest clones take 18%. A further study also used this sample, focusing on T cells in Graves' hyperthyroidism and ophthalmopathy. That work contributes: An initial round of RT-PCR targeting the TCR CDR3 relied on the HTBI primer set. In simple terms, a model built on 13 V-J features told ophthalmopathy apart from stable hyperthyroidism.

The origin of this receptor is a woman aged 30 to 39 with Graves disease. The rearrangement uses TRBV5-1 and TRBJ1-2; 8 positions match TRBD1. The sample in question was peripheral blood mononuclear cells (PBMCs), obtained at new diagnosis, from a patient treated with antithyroid drugs. The DNA for the CDR3 is TGTGCCAGCAGCTGGGACAGGCTAGGCTACACCTTC. Translating gives CASSWDRLGYTF.